These T cell receptor beta chains were read from a single sample in a study of blood T cell repertoires in COVID-19. Produced via immunoSEQ multiplex PCR; TCRdb's table is partial and in-frame only. The profile shows some 260,000 clones, about 87% of them singletons. What was sequenced was peripheral blood. The receptors shown here come from a woman in her thirties with COVID-19, enrolled during active disease. The conserved cysteine and the conserved F or W are not part of the CDR3 here. Fields, in order: V gene, clone size, CDR3 protein. The size of a clone is reported for some rows only, either as once, few or many, or as a class for expanded clones.

TRBV10-1	once	ASSEQSGTASYEQY
TRBV10-2	NA	ASSDRPQGLAGGQETQY
TRBV11-3	NA	ASSLDPNTDTQY
TRBV10-3	NA	AISESGGGTYGYT
TRBV30	NA	AWTTSVQTQY
TRBV6-4	NA	ASSAMGGLDEQY
TRBV9	NA	ASSTQGLESGTEAF
TRBV13	NA	ASSQGLGGTDTQY
TRBV4-3	NA	ASSQDADRNTDTQY
TRBV4-1	NA	ASSPLTLGTDTQY
TRBV7-9	NA	ASLGGNEKLF
TRBV28	NA	ASSIQGTSGYEQY
TRBV10-2	NA	ASSPGHPLDGYT
TRBV19	NA	ASSFQGSGGYT
TRBV5-5	NA	ASSLTGVGTEAF
TRBV29-1	NA	GALKRFSSYNEQF
TRBV14	NA	ASSLLAGAYNEQF
TRBV7-9	NA	ASASGVRFNDEQF
TRBV9	NA	ASSELPDRGPGYT
TRBV3-1/TRBV3-2	NA	ASSQDRHSYEQY
TRBV7-2	once	ASSLALISYNEQF
TRBV6-2/TRBV6-3	NA	ASSLLVSEQF
TRBV5-5	NA	ASSLDGGIYNEQF
TRBV4-1	NA	ASSQDGSGDPYNEQF
TRBV5-8	few	ASSYYSGGERYEQF
TRBV28	NA	ASVDRVNQPQH
TRBV28	NA	ASSLDIAGGITYEQY
TRBV11-2	once	ASRSSLAGGETQY
TRBV6-4	NA	ASSPTTMYNEQF
TRBV7-2	NA	ASSLLAFQETQY
TRBV28	NA	ASRPAFDSGGELF
TRBV24-1	NA	ATSEGTGSTDTQY
TRBV4-1	NA	ASSQPLGRNTEAF
TRBV5-1	NA	ASSSSGGATYSDTQY
TRBV7-2	few	ASSLRFRSSGNTIY
TRBV7-6	NA	ASSLALGNTIY
TRBV30	few	AWSVRTGANVLT
TRBV7-2	NA	ASSLVRVTGELF
TRBV9	few	ASSVGTGINSKLF
TRBV18	NA	ASSPMTGDGNQPQH
TRBV5-1	NA	ASSLVGGSPYEQY
TRBV11-2	NA	ASSPHGQYLFNYGYT
TRBV10-3	NA	AISEGQANQPQH